The TCR beta chain under discussion was sequenced for a study of T cell changes during pregnancy in multiple sclerosis. Some clones are missing from TCRdb's copy, which holds only in-frame ones; the method was immunoSEQ multiplex PCR. Of around 100,000 clones in the sample, about 94% were seen once. Trimming pared 3 bases from V and 4 bases from J, leaving 9 bases between. Germline CDR1 SGHRS, CDR2 YFSETQ. The CDR3 spans 13 residues. The source is a female donor with multiple sclerosis, enrolled in a pregnancy study. J is TRBJ2-3 and V is TRBV5-1, with no clear D. The sample in question was peripheral blood, obtained in the third trimester of pregnancy. For the CDR3, the DNA is TGCGCCAGCAGCTCGACAATGGCAGATACGCAGTATTTT. Protein: CASSSTMADTQYF.